Listed here is a single T cell receptor (beta chain). The sample holds a few counts of this clone. Its antigen is not yet known. No base qualities exist here, and no much larger clone lies one base off it. The entry originates in a study of pediatric ulcerative colitis (dated by TCRdb to between 2017 and 2020). Study-level background: Pancolitis was present in roughly 7 ulcerative colitis patients and left-sided colitis in two, and histology consistent with ulcerative colitis was found in all of these patients. By Pediatric Ulcerative Colitis Activity Index, two patients had mild disease, several had moderate disease and three had acute severe colitis. From under 10 newly diagnosed, treatment-naive pediatric ulcerative colitis patients and four non-IBD control children, paired blood and rectal samples were collected. Study-level results and caveats: A couple of rectal CDR3 clonotypes were detected in all ulcerative colitis patients and were not detected in any of the controls. Repertoires were derived from total lymphocyte DNA, so rare subsets such as regulatory T cells may have patterns not reflected. For technical reasons, substantially fewer templates were yielded by the blood samples of two patients, and these blood samples were excluded from blood-rectal overlap analysis. Controls, mild-moderate and acute severe colitis patients were separated by rectal repertoire features, and reduced rectal diversity due to clonal expansions was observed in acute severe colitis. The healthy control group was small, with only a few individuals. Blood-derived T cells may have been included in the rectal pinch biopsies, particularly in patients with overt colitis. Compared with controls, ulcerative colitis patients showed significantly higher autologous blood-rectal clonal overlap, a finding that suggests increased T cell trafficking to inflamed tissue.

Through the immunoSEQ TRB Survey service, multiplex V and J primers were used to amplify rearranged CDR3 beta regions from genomic DNA. To keep depth equal across samples, survey-level sequencing depth of up to 500,000 reads per sample was applied. The libraries were purified, combined into pools and sequenced with Illumina technology. Concerning the study's data processing: Productive clonality, sample overlap, pairwise scatters, CDR3 beta length, V/D/J gene usage and productiveness were all assessed with the immunoSEQ online tools. Alongside Shannon and Simpson indices, calculated diversity was computed as the number of unique rearrangements divided by total templates, multiplied by 100. Z-score normalized data were analyzed by principal component analysis with the R prcomp function and the ggbiplot package. Morisita's index was used to quantify blood-rectal clonal overlap within each subject. In TCRdb, the immuneACCESS table is reduced to in-frame sequences with V and J assigned. These tables do not hold every clone; where another copy was compared, an unresolved V gene accounts for under half, and the others remain unexplained. The V and J calls and clone size come from that table; D and trimming were worked out from the DNA. Present in this sample are roughly 49,000 clones, about 78% of which were seen just once. The ten largest clonotypes hold under 4% of the sample.

One to two pinch biopsies were taken from the rectum for research during colonoscopy. No immunosuppressive medication had been given to the ulcerative colitis patients before the diagnostic colonoscopy. Rectal biopsies were digested with proteinase K before DNA isolation. The Wizard kit (Promega) was used to extract genomic DNA from blood and intestinal samples. The sequence was obtained from a girl between 5 and 17 years old with moderate ulcerative colitis. The sequenced sample consisted of gut tissue.

The CDR3 corresponds to CASSHRLAGGPNTGELFF. The DNA sequence reads TGCGCCAGCAGCCATAGGCTAGCGGGAGGCCCCAACACCGGGGAGCTGTTTTTT. This chain joins TRBV4-1 to TRBJ2-2; the junction holds 11 bases that match TRBD2. Trimming removed 3 bases from V and 2 bases from J; the gene matches leave 8 bases unexplained. As encoded in the germline V gene, CDR1 is MGHRA while CDR2 is YSYEKL. The CDR3 holds 18 amino acids from the cysteine to the phenylalanine. Just CDR3 DNA is preserved here, 54 bases in frame from base 1.